Below are 21 T cell receptor beta chains sequenced from a single sample in a study of blood T cell repertoires in COVID-19. Using immunoSEQ multiplex PCR, the repertoire was profiled, and TCRdb retains in-frame clones only, with some absent. This sample has under 100,000 clones, with 81% found just once. Sample: peripheral blood. The source is a human donor in a cohort sampled during active COVID-19.

This clone was found a few times. This sequence joins TRBV5-5 and TRBJ1-5; TRBD1 might be the D (5 bases). Between the trimmed V and J ends, which lost 3 bases and 3 bases, there was a span of 7 bases. Per the germline V gene, CDR1 is SGHKS and CDR2 is YYEKEE (reference sequence). The CDR3 contains 13 residues. In DNA form, the CDR3 reads TGTGCCAGCAGCTACAGGCTCAATCAGCCCCAGCATTTT. Protein: CASSYRLNQPQHF. The full variable domain, with the rest looked up from reference TRBV5-5 and TRBJ1-5, is DAGVTQSPTHLIKTRGQQVTLRCSPISGHKSVSWYQQVLGQGPQFIFQYYEKEERGRGNFPDRFSARQFPNYSSELNVNALLLGDSALYLCASSYRLNQPQHFGDGTRLSIL.

The rearrangement uses TRBV20-1 and TRBJ1-1; D ambiguous. Trimming pared 3 bases from V and 1 base from J, leaving 6 bases between. Germline lookup yields CDR1 DFQATT and CDR2 SNEGSKA (reference sequence). This CDR3 contains 12 residues. The CDR3 is CSASDGNTEAFF. The CDR3 DNA is TGCAGTGCTAGTGACGGGAACACTGAAGCTTTCTTT.

In this sample, this clone turned up many times. CDR3: CASSSAGGSGNTIYF. CDR3 nucleotides: TGTGCCAGCTCGTCCGCAGGGGGAAGTGGAAACACCATATATTTT. This chain links TRBV27 with TRBJ1-3; 7 bases align to TRBD1. Trimming at V came to 8 bases and at J to 3 bases, leaving 10 bases not matched to a gene. This CDR3 contains 15 residues. Germline CDR1 is MNHEY and CDR2 is SMNVEV (reference sequence).

A few counts support this clone. The J gene is TRBJ1-5, the V gene TRBV6-2 or TRBV6-3, with D unclear. There are 15 residues in the CDR3. CDR1 and CDR2 (germline): MNHEY, SVGEGT. V gave up 2 bases and J gave up 7 bases, with 15 bases separating them. As DNA, the CDR3 is TGTGCCAGCAGTTACCTCAGCGGGAGGCAACAGCCCCAGCATTTT. This encodes CASSYLSGRQQPQHF.

The V gene is TRBV6-9, the J gene TRBJ1-4, with D possibly TRBD1 on 6 matching bases. The CDR3 has 16 residues. The V end was cut by 7 bases, the J end by 0 bases, with 15 bases between. CDR1 and CDR2 from the germline V gene are MNHGY and SVAAGI. For the CDR3, the DNA is TGTGCCAGCATCGACAGGCCCCCAACAACTAATGAAAAACTGTTTTTT. Its translation is CASIDRPPTTNEKLFF.

The chain combines TRBV11-3 with TRBJ1-6; TRBD1 agrees at 7 bases. CDR1 and CDR2 (germline): SGHNT, YENEEA. There are 15 residues in the CDR3. Trimming took 2 bases from V and 5 from J; bases not matched to a gene: 3. The CDR3 region has the DNA TGTGCCAGCAGCTTAACCGGGACAGATAATTCACCCCTCCACTTT. It specifies CASSLTGTDNSPLHF.

V gene TRBV7-2 combines with J gene TRBJ1-2; 8 nucleotides line up with TRBD1. This CDR3 is 15 amino acids long. Unmatched junction bases numbered 13, after V lost 5 bases and J lost 8 bases. Germline values: CDR1 SGHTA, CDR2 FQGNSA. The CDR3: CASSIYTGGGGGYTF. In DNA, the CDR3 is TGTGCCAGCAGCATATATACAGGGGGAGGGGGCGGCTACACCTTC.

The V and J genes are TRBV19 and TRBJ2-7, with 9 bases that match TRBD1. V trimming: 3 bases; J trimming: 2 bases; junction bases outside the gene matches: 8. This CDR3 spans 16 amino acids. Germline-derived CDR1 and CDR2 are LNHDA and SQIVND (reference sequence). CDR3: CASSINGQGRTYEQYF. The CDR3 nucleotides are TGTGCCAGTAGTATCAACGGACAGGGGCGGACCTACGAGCAGTACTTC.

The chain carries TRBV30 and TRBJ2-5; tentative D call: TRBD2 (5 bases). The ends were cut back, 0 bases at V and 1 base at J, with 9 bases in the middle. CDR3 length: 14 amino acids. CDR1 is GTSNPN and CDR2 is SVGIG in the germline V gene (reference sequence). CDR3 loop: CAWSVGSPQETQYF. The CDR3 coding sequence is TGTGCCTGGAGTGTTGGGAGCCCCCAAGAGACCCAGTACTTC.

The gene calls are TRBV27 and TRBJ2-7, with 7 bases matching TRBD1. The CDR3 runs to 15 residues. With V trimmed by 0 bases and J by 4 bases, 6 bases remained unmatched. Germline V gene data show CDR1 as MNHEY and CDR2 as SMNVEV (reference sequence). The CDR3 sequence: CASSLSGQARYEQYF. The DNA for the CDR3 is TGTGCCAGCAGTTTATCTGGACAGGCCAGGTACGAGCAGTACTTC.

CDR3 DNA sequence: TGTGCCTGGAGTGCCCTCGGAGAAGACAGTTCTTTCATTCAGTACTTC. This encodes CAWSALGEDSSFIQYF. The genes are TRBV30 and TRBJ2-4, with D perhaps matching TRBD1 (5 bases). The V gene lost 1 base and the J gene lost 9 bases, with 22 bases spanning the gap. This CDR3 contains 16 residues. Germline V CDR1 and CDR2: GTSNPN, SVGIG (reference sequence).

The chain links TRBV2 to TRBJ2-2; a possible D gene is TRBD1 (7 bases). The CDR3 length is 14 residues. The V end was cut by 4 bases, the J end by 7 bases, with 13 bases between. Germline values: CDR1 SNHLY, CDR2 FYNNEI. For the CDR3, the DNA is TGTGCCAGCAGTGGACCAGGGGGGATCGGGGAGCTGTTTTTT. Translation: CASSGPGGIGELFF.

The chain joins TRBV7-2 to TRBJ2-5; D gene unclear. The V end lost 3 bases, the J end lost 1 base, and 6 bases lay between the germline ends. Germline CDR1 reads SGHTA; CDR2 reads FQGNSA. This CDR3 region has 13 residues. The chain's CDR3 is CASSLTPQETQYF. Written as DNA, the CDR3 is TGTGCCAGCAGCTTGACACCCCAAGAGACCCAGTACTTC.

This clone has just a few counts. J is TRBJ1-6 and V is TRBV6-6, with 8 bases aligning to TRBD1. The V segment lost 5 bases and the J segment 9 bases; nucleotides outside the gene matches: 9. Per the germline V gene, CDR1 is MNHNY and CDR2 is SVGAGI (reference sequence). The CDR3 is 15 residues long. The DNA for the CDR3 is TGTGCCAGCAGTAGGGGGTTTACAGGGGGTTCACCCCTCCACTTT. Translated: CASSRGFTGGSPLHF.

The chain is built from TRBV3-1 (or the pseudogene TRBV3-2) and TRBJ1-1, with 11 positions matching TRBD1. The CDR3 is made up of 16 amino acids. Unmatched junction bases numbered 8, after V lost 6 bases and J lost 2 bases. Germline V gene lookup returns CDR1 LGHDT and CDR2 YNNKEL (reference sequence). The CDR3 spells CASSHRDRGTNTEAFF. The DNA of the CDR3 is TGTGCCAGCAGTCACCGGGACAGGGGGACCAACACTGAAGCTTTCTTT.

The chain links TRBV4-1 to TRBJ1-3; D is unclear. CDR1 is MGHRA, CDR2 YSYEKL, per germline. The CDR3 extends over 15 amino acids. Trimming removed 1 base at V and 3 bases at J, with 10 bases between. The CDR3 DNA is TGCGCCAGCAGCCAAGTTGCTCGGGATGGAAACACCATATATTTT. It encodes CASSQVARDGNTIYF.

The J gene is TRBJ1-3, the V gene TRBV4-3; D gene ambiguous. V was clipped by 6 bases and J by 0 bases, with 12 bases between them. Germline CDR1 reads LGHNA; CDR2 reads YSLEER. The CDR3 runs to 15 residues. The DNA for the CDR3 is TGCGCCAGCAGTCGAGGCGGCGGCTCTGGAAACACCATATATTTT. This translates into CASSRGGGSGNTIYF.

This chain connects TRBV30 to TRBJ1-3; D gene ambiguous. V shed 1 base and J shed 8 bases, with 12 bases lying between them. This CDR3 is 13 amino acids long. CDR1 GTSNPN and CDR2 SVGIG come from the germline V gene (reference sequence). The chain's CDR3 is CAWSETPRDTIYF. In DNA, the CDR3 is TGTGCCTGGAGTGAAACCCCCCGGGACACCATATATTTT.

The rearrangement joins TRBV27 to TRBJ1-6, with TRBD1 matching 7 bases. There are 15 residues in the CDR3. Trimming took 5 bases from V and 8 from J; bases not matched to a gene: 9. The germline V gene encodes CDR1 MNHEY and CDR2 SMNVEV (reference sequence). In DNA, the CDR3 is TGTGCCAGCAGTCCAACCTGGACAGGTGATTCACCCCTCCACTTT. Translation gives CASSPTWTGDSPLHF.

This chain joins TRBV4-2 and TRBJ2-3, with 8 bases lining up with TRBD2. The CDR3 is 17 residues long. The V gene's germline CDR1 is LGHNA and CDR2 YNFKEQ. Losses at the gene ends were 0 bases for V and 5 bases for J; bases not matched to a gene: 10. The DNA for the CDR3 is TGTGCCAGCAGCCAAGATGCCCAACGGGGGGGCGAAGATACGCAGTATTTT. This codes for CASSQDAQRGGEDTQYF.

The CDR3 region has the DNA TGTGCCAGCAGCTTGGCCTGGGCGATGTCATCCGAGCAGTACTTC. This gives the protein CASSLAWAMSSEQYF. This chain joins TRBV5-6 and TRBJ2-7; no clear D gene. There are 15 residues in the CDR3. The germline V gene has CDR1 SGHDT and CDR2 YYEEEE. Between the trimmed V and J ends, which lost 0 bases and 6 bases, there was a span of 16 bases.